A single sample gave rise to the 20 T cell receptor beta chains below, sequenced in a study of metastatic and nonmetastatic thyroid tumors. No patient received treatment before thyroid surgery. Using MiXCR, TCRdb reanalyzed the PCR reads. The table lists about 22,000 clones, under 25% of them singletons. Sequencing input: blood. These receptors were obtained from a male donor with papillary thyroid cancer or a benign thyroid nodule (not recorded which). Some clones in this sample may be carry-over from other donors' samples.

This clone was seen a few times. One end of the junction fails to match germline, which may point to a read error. CDR3 amino acids: CASSITGATVELFF. Here the CDR3 DNA reads TGTGCCAGTAGTATCACAGGGGCCACCGTGGAGCTTTTTTTT. The gene calls are TRBV19 and TRBJ2-2, with TRBD1 matching over 7 bases. CDR3 length: 14 residues. CDR1 and CDR2 from the germline V gene are LNHDA and SQIVND (reference sequence).

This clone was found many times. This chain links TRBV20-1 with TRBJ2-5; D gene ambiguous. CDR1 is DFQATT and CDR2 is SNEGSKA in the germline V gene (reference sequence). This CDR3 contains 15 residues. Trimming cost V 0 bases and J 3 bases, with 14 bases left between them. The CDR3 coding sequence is TGCAGTGCTAGAGATATTGGTGGGCAAAAAGAGACCCAGTACTTC. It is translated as CSARDIGGQKETQYF.

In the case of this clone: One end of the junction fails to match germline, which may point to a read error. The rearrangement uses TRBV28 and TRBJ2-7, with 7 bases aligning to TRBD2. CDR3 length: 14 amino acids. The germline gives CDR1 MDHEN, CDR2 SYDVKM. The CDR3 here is CSSRTPSWGGEQYF. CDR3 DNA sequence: TGTTCCAGCAGGACCCCCTCCTGGGGGGGCGAGCAGTACTTC.

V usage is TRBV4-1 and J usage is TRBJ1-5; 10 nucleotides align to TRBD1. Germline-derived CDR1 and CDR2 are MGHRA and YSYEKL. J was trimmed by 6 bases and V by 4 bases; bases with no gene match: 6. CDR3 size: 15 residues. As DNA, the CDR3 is TGCGCCAGCAGCCTAGACAGGGGGCTTCTTCAGCCCCAGCATTTT. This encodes CASSLDRGLLQPQHF.

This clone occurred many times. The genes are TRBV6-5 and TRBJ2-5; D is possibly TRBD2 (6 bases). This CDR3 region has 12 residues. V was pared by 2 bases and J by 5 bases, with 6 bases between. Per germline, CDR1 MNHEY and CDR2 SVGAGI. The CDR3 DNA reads TGTGCCAGCAGTTACGGGAGGGAGACCCAGTACTTC. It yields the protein CASSYGRETQYF.

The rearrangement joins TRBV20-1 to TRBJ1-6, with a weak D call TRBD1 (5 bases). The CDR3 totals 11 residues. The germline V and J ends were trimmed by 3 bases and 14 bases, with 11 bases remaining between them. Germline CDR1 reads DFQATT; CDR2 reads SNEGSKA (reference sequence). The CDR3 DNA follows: TGCAGTGCTAGCGGCGGGGGGGCCCTCCACTTT. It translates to CSASGGGALHF.

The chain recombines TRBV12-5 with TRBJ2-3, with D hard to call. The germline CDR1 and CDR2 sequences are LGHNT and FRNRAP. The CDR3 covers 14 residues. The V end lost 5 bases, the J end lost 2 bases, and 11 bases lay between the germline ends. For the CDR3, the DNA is TGTGCTAGTGGTCTTGTACAGAACACAGATACGCAGTATTTT. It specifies CASGLVQNTDTQYF.

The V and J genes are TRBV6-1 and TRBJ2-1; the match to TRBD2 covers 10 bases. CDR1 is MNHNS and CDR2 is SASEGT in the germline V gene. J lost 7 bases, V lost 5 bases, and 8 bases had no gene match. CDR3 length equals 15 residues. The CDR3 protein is CASSLGTSEQNEQFF. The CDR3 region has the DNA TGTGCCAGCAGTCTAGGGACTAGCGAGCAAAATGAGCAGTTCTTC.

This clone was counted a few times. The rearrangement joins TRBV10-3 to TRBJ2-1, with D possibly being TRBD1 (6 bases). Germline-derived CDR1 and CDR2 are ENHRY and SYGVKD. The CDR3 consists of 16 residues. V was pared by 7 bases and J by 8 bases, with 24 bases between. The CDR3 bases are TGTGCCATCACGGGAAACCGGGACATGGGGCACCATGAGCAGTTCTTC. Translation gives CAITGNRDMGHHEQFF.

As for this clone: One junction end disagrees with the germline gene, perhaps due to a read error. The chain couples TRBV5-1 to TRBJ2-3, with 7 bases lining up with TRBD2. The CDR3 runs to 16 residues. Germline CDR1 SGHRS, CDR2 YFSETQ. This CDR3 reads CASSLVIGRTTDTHYF. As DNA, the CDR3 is TGCGCCAGCAGCTTGGTGATCGGGAGGACCACAGATACGCATTATTTT.

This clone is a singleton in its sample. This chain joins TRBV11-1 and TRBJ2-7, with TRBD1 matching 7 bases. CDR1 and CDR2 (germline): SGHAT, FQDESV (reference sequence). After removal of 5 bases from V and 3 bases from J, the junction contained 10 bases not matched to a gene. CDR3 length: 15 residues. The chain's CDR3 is CASSLRDSVFYEQYF. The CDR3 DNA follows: TGTGCCAGCAGCCTCCGGGACAGTGTTTTCTACGAGCAGTACTTC.

CDR3 sequence: CASSQTSWSLELFF. In DNA form, the CDR3 reads TGTGCCAGCAGCCAGACTAGCTGGAGCTTGGAGCTGTTTTTT. The chain carries TRBV6-1 and TRBJ2-2, with TRBD2 identical over 7 bases. V shed 6 bases and J 10 bases; nucleotides not matched to a gene: 11. The CDR3 spans 14 residues. CDR1 is MNHNS and CDR2 is SASEGT in the germline V gene.

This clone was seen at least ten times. In DNA, the CDR3 is TGTGCCAGCAGTCCGCCGGGACAGCCAACAGATACGCAGTATTTT. As protein: CASSPPGQPTDTQYF. The chain has TRBV28 and TRBJ2-3, with 7 bases identical to TRBD1. The CDR3 is 15 amino acids. V was clipped by 5 bases and J by 3 bases; unmatched bases: 8. CDR1 is MDHEN, CDR2 SYDVKM, per germline.

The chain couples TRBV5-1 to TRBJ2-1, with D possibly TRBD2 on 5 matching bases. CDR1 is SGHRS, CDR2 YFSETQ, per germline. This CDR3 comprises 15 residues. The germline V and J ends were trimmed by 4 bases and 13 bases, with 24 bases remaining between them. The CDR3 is CASSQTSNSYNYQFF. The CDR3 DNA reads TGCGCCAGCAGCCAAACTAGTAACTCCTACAATTATCAGTTCTTC. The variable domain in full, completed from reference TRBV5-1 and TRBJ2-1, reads KAGVTQTPRYLIKTRGQQVTLSCSPISGHRSVSWYQQTPGQGLQFLFEYFSETQRNKGNFPGRFSGRQFSNSRSEMNVSTLELGDSALYLCASSQTSNSYNYQFFGPGTRLTVL.

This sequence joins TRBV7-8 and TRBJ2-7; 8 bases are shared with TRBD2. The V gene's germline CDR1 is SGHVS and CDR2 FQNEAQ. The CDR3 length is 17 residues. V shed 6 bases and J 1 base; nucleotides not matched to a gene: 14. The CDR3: CASRRHGTSYGSYEQYF. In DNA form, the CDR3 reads TGTGCCAGCAGACGACACGGGACTAGTTACGGATCCTACGAGCAGTACTTC.

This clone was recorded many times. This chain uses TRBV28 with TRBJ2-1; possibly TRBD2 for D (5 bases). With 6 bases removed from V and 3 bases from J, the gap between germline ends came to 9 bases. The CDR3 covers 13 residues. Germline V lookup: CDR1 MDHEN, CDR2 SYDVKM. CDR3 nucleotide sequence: TGTGCCAGCAGGAGGGTGAACTACAATGAGCAGTTCTTC. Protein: CASRRVNYNEQFF.

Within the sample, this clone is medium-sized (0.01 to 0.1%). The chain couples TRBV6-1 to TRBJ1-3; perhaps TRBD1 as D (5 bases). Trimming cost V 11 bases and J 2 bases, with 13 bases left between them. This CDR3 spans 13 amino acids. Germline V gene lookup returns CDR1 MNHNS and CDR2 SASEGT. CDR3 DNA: TGTGCCTCGAATCGACAGACTGGAAACACCATATATTTT. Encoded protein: CASNRQTGNTIYF.

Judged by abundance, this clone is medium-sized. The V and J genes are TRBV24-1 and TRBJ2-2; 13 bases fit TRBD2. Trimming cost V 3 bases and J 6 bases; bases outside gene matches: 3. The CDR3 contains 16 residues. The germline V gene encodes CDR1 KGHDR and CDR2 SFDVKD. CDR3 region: CATSDPTSGRAGELFF. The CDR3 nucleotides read TGTGCCACCAGTGATCCCACTAGCGGGAGGGCCGGGGAGCTGTTTTTT.

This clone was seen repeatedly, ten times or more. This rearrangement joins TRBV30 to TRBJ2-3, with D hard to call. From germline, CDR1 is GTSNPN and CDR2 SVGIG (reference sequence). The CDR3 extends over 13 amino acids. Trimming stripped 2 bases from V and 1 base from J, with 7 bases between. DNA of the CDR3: TGTGCCTGGAGTATAGCCGGCACAGATACGCAGTATTTT. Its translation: CAWSIAGTDTQYF.

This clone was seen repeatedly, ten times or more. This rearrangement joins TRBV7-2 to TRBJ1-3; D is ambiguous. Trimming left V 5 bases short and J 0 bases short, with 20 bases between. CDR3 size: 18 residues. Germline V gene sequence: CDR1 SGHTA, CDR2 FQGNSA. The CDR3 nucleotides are TGTGCCAGCAGCCAGTGGGGAGCCCAGGTCCTCTCTGGAAACACCATATATTTT. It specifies CASSQWGAQVLSGNTIYF.